The 14 T cell receptor beta chains given below trace back to one sample, sequenced in a study of identical twins. TCRdb used MiXCR to reprocess the 5' RACE reads, holding one entry per CDR3 protein. Seen here are 300,000 to 400,000 distinct CDR3 sequences, 8.5% to 10% observed once, and the top ten hold more than 8%. The specimen sequenced was naive T cells sorted from blood. The receptors stem from a woman between 50 and 59 years old in good health.

At least ten counts were recorded for this clonotype. The V call is TRBV5-6, the J call TRBJ2-3, with a weak D call TRBD2 (6 bases). There are 16 residues in the CDR3. Trimming took 1 base from V and 2 from J, leaving 14 bases between them. Germline CDR1 and CDR2: SGHDT and YYEEEE. In DNA form, the CDR3 reads TGTGCCAGCAGCTTGACCCCGGGCGGGACCACAGATACGCAGTATTTT. Its protein is CASSLTPGGTTDTQYF.

This clonotype was picked up many times. The CDR3 bases are TGTGCCAGCAGCGTCCAGGGAGCGGGACCGAACACCGGGGAGCTGTTTTTT. Encoded protein: CASSVQGAGPNTGELFF. V gene TRBV9 combines with J gene TRBJ2-2; 7 bases line up with TRBD2. This CDR3 has 17 amino acids. The germline V gene encodes CDR1 SGDLS and CDR2 YYNGEE. J lost 0 bases, V lost 2 bases, and 7 bases had no gene match.

The chain joins TRBV5-1 to TRBJ1-4; D unresolved. CDR1 is SGHRS, CDR2 YFSETQ, per germline. Trimming pared 4 bases from V and 7 bases from J, leaving 14 bases between. This CDR3 is built from 14 residues. CDR3 in amino acids: CASSPFTKGEKLFF. CDR3 nucleotides: TGCGCCAGCAGCCCATTCACAAAGGGTGAAAAACTGTTTTTT.

The chain combines TRBV7-9 with TRBJ2-3, with 14 bases aligning to TRBD2. Germline values: CDR1 SEHNR, CDR2 FQNEAQ (reference sequence). The CDR3 loop spans 15 amino acids. Trimming took 6 bases from V and 5 from J; bases not matched to a gene: 4. CDR3 amino acids: CASRGLAGDLDTQYF. The DNA for the CDR3 is TGTGCCAGCAGGGGACTAGCGGGAGATTTAGATACGCAGTATTTT.

The V call is TRBV4-1, the J call TRBJ1-1, with D maybe TRBD1 (6 bases). The CDR3 runs 13 residues. V dropped 2 bases and J dropped 4 bases, with 8 bases sitting between them. Germline CDR1 MGHRA, CDR2 YSYEKL. Written as DNA, the CDR3 is TGCGCCAGCAGCCAAACAGGGATCACTGAAGCTTTCTTT. Amino acids: CASSQTGITEAFF.

A few counts support this clonotype. V is TRBV3-1 and J is TRBJ2-7; D is possibly TRBD2 (5 bases). Germline V CDR1 and CDR2: LGHDT, YNNKEL (reference sequence). V was cut by 1 base and J by 6 bases, with 10 bases left in between. The CDR3 length is 13 residues. In DNA, the CDR3 is TGTGCCAGCAGCCAAGGGGGAGTGGGCGAGCAGTACTTC. It translates to CASSQGGVGEQYF.

CDR3 nucleotides: TGTGCCAGCAGCTTAACGCCGGGAAGTTCCTACGAGCAGTACGTC. Amino acid sequence: CASSLTPGSSYEQYV. The V gene is TRBV7-8, the J gene TRBJ2-7; possible D gene TRBD2, 5 bases. CDR3 length equals 15 residues. The germline V gene encodes CDR1 SGHVS and CDR2 FQNEAQ. Trimming cost V 2 bases and J 1 base, with 12 bases left between them.

This clonotype was seen ten or more times. This sequence joins TRBV12-3 or TRBV12-4 and TRBJ2-1; 11 bases map to TRBD2. Trimming removed 5 bases from V and 2 bases from J; junction bases left unmatched: 2. The CDR3 is 15 amino acids. The CDR3 loop reads CASSGLAGTYNEQFF. CDR3 in DNA: TGTGCCAGCAGTGGACTAGCGGGCACCTACAATGAGCAGTTCTTC.

The chain has TRBV4-1 and TRBJ2-5; D possibly corresponds to TRBD2 (6 bases). Trimming pared 1 base from V and 5 bases from J, leaving 8 bases between. CDR3 length equals 13 residues. Germline-derived CDR1 and CDR2 are MGHRA and YSYEKL. CDR3 in amino acids: CASSQGLGETQYF. The DNA for the CDR3 is TGCGCCAGCAGCCAAGGACTAGGGGAGACCCAGTACTTC.

This clonotype was seen many times. This rearrangement joins TRBV4-1 to TRBJ2-7, with TRBD2 matching over 12 bases. Germline CDR1 and CDR2: MGHRA and YSYEKL. Unmatched junction bases numbered 2, after V lost 1 base and J lost 4 bases. This CDR3 has 15 residues. The DNA for the CDR3 is TGCGCCAGCAGCCAAGGACTAGCGGGAGTGTACGAGCAGTACGTC. Encoded protein: CASSQGLAGVYEQYV.

V and J are TRBV7-9 and TRBJ1-5, with a tentative D call TRBD1 (5 bases). CDR1 is SEHNR and CDR2 is FQNEAQ in the germline V gene (reference sequence). The CDR3 runs to 15 residues. Trimming cost V 0 bases and J 9 bases, with 15 bases left between them. The CDR3 region is CASSLAGQPGGPQHF. In DNA form, the CDR3 reads TGTGCCAGCAGCTTAGCTGGGCAGCCGGGGGGGCCCCAGCATTTT. The full variable domain, completed using reference TRBV7-9 and TRBJ1-5, is DTGVSQNPRHKITKRGQNVTFRCDPISEHNRLYWYRQTLGQGPEFLTYFQNEAQLEKSRLLSDRFSAERPKGSFSTLEIQRTEQGDSAMYLCASSLAGQPGGPQHFGDGTRLSIL.

Only a few counts were recorded for this clonotype. V is TRBV3-1 and J is TRBJ2-7; D might be TRBD2 (5 bases). V was cut by 5 bases and J by 3 bases, with 11 bases left in between. In germline, CDR1 is LGHDT, CDR2 YNNKEL (reference sequence). CDR3 size: 13 residues. The CDR3 bases are TGTGCCAGCAGCTACCTAAGCGGCTACGAGCAGTACTTC. It translates to CASSYLSGYEQYF.

This clonotype was detected ten times or more. The V gene is TRBV19, the J gene TRBJ1-6; no definite D call. With 3 bases removed from V and 5 bases from J, the gap between germline ends came to 11 bases. There are 15 residues in the CDR3. Germline-derived CDR1 and CDR2 are LNHDA and SQIVND (reference sequence). The CDR3 reads CASSMQLTNNSPLHF. The CDR3, as DNA: TGTGCCAGTAGTATGCAGCTGACTAATAATTCACCCCTCCACTTT. The whole variable domain, remainder taken from reference TRBV19 and TRBJ1-6, is DGGITQSPKYLFRKEGQNVTLSCEQNLNHDAMYWYRQDPGQGLRLIYYSQIVNDFQKGDIAEGYSVSREKKESFPLTVTSAQKNPTAFYLCASSMQLTNNSPLHFGNGTRLTVT.

This clonotype was detected only a few times. The J gene is TRBJ2-1, the V gene TRBV20-1, with D perhaps TRBD2 (6 bases). The CDR3 runs to 14 residues. The germline V gene encodes CDR1 DFQATT and CDR2 SNEGSKA (reference sequence). Deletions cut 5 bases from V and 2 bases from J, with 13 bases between. Here the CDR3 reads CSAWTTSPYNEQFF. The DNA of the CDR3 is TGCAGTGCTTGGACTACCTCTCCCTACAATGAGCAGTTCTTC.